This entry features one TCR beta chain sequence. The target antigen is unknown. Libraries were prepared by immunoSEQ multiplex PCR; TCRdb keeps only in-frame clonotypes and omits some of them. Here the sample spans fewer than 1,500 clones, roughly 19% being singletons. This sample was included in a study of T cells in localized non-small cell lung cancer. Broader study findings: Maximal T cell clonality occurred in uninvolved adjacent lung, with tumor ranking below it. Heterogeneity remains possible, as sequencing covered one tumor region only. Of the top 100 tumor clones, median around 55 were in adjacent lung, over 25 among its top 100.

Germline V CDR1 and CDR2: SGDLS, YYNGEE. V gave up 5 bases and J gave up 1 base, with 17 bases separating them. The CDR3 spans 16 residues. This TCR derives from a woman aged 35 to 75 with stage I lung adenocarcinoma. This chain connects TRBV9 to TRBJ2-3; either TRBD1 or TRBD2 may fit D (8 bases each). The source was lung tumor tissue, collected before any cancer treatment. The CDR3: CASSERGGQGTDTQYF. The CDR3, as DNA: TGTGCCAGCAGTGAACGGGGGGGACAGGGCACAGATACGCAGTATTTT.